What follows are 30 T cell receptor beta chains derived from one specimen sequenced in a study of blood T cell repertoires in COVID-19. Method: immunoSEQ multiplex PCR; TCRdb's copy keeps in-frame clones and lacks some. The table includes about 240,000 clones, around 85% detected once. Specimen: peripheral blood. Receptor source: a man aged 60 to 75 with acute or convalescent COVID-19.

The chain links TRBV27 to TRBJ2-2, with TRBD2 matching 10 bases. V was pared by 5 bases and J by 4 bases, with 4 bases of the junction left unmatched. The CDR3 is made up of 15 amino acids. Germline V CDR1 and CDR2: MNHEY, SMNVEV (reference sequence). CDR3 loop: CASSQLAGSTGELFF. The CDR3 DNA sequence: TGTGCCAGCAGTCAACTAGCGGGAAGCACCGGGGAGCTGTTTTTT.

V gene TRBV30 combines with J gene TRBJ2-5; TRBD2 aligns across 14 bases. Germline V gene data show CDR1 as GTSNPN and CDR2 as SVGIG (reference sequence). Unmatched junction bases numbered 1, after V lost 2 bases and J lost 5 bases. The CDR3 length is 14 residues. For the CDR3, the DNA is TGTGCCTGGAGTCGGACTAGCGGGGGGGAGACCCAGTACTTC. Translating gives CAWSRTSGGETQYF.

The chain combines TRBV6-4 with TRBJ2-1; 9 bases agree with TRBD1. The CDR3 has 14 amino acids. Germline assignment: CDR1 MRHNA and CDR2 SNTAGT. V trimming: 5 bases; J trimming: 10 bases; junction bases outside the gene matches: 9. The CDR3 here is CASSKEGTGREQFF. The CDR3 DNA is TGTGCCAGCAGTAAAGAAGGGACAGGGCGGGAGCAGTTCTTC.

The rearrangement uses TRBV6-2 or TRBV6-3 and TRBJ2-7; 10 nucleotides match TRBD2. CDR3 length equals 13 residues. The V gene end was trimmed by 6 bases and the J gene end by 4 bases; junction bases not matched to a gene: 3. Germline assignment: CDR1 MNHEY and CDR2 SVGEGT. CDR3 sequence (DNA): TGTGCCAGCAGCCTAGCGGGAGCATACGAGCAGTACTTC. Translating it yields CASSLAGAYEQYF.

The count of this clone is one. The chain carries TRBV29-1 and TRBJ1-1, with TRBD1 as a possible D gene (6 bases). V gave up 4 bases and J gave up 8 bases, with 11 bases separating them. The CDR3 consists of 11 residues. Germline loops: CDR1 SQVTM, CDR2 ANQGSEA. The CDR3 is CSVVVGQEAFF. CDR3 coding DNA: TGCAGCGTTGTAGTAGGACAGGAAGCTTTCTTT.

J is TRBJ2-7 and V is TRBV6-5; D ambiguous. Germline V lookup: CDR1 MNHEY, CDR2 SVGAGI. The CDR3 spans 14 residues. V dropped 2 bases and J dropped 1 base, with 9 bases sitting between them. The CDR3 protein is CASSYERISYEQYF. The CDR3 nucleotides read TGTGCCAGCAGTTACGAGCGAATATCCTACGAGCAGTACTTC.

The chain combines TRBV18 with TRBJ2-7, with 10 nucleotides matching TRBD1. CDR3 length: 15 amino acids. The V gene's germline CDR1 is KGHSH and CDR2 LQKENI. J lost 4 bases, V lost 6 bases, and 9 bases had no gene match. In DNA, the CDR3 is TGTGCCAGCTCGGTTGGGGACAGGGGAGAATACGAGCAGTACTTC. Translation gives CASSVGDRGEYEQYF.

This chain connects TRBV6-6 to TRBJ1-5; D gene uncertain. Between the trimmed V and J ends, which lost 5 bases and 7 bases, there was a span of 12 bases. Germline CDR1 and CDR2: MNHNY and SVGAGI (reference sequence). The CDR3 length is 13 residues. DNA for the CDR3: TGTGCCAGCAGTGCCGGGGTCGAGCAGCCCCAGCATTTT. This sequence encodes CASSAGVEQPQHF.

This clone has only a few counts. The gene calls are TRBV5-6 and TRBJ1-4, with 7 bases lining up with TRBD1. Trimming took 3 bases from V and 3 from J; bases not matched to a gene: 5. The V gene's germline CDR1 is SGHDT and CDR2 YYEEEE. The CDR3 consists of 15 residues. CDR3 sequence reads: CASSSQGWSNEKLFF. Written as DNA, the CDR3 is TGTGCCAGCAGCTCACAGGGGTGGTCTAATGAAAAACTGTTTTTT.

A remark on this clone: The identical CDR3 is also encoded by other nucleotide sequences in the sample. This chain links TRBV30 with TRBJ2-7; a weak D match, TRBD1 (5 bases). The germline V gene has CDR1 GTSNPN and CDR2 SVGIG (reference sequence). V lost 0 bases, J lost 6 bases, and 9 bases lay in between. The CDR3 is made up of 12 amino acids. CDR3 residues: CAWSVGGAEQYF. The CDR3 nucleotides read TGTGCCTGGAGTGTAGGTGGGGCCGAGCAGTACTTC.

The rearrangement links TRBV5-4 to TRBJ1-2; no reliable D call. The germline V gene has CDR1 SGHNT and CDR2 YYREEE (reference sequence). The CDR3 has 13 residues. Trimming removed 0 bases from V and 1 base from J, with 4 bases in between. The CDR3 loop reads CASSLDSNYGYTF. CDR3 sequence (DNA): TGTGCCAGCAGCTTGGACAGTAACTATGGCTACACCTTC.

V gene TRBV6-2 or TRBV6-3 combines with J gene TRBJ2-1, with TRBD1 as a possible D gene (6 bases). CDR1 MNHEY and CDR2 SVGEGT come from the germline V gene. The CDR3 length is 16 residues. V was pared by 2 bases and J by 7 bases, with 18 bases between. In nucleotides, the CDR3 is TGTGCCAGCAGTTACCATCCGGACAGCCGGAGGAATGAGCAGTTCTTC. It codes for CASSYHPDSRRNEQFF.

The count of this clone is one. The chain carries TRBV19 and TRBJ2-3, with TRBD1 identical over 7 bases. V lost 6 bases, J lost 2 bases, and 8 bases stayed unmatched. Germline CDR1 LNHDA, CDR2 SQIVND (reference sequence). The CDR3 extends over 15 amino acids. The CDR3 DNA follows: TGTGCCAGTAGGCCACCGGGACAGACCACAGATACGCAGTATTTT. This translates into CASRPPGQTTDTQYF.

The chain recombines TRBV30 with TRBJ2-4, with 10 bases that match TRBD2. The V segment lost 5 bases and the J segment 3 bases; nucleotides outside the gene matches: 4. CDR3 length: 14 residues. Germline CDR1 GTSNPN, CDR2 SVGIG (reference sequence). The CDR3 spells CAWGSGRGKNIQYF. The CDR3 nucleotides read TGTGCCTGGGGAAGCGGGAGGGGCAAAAACATTCAGTACTTC.

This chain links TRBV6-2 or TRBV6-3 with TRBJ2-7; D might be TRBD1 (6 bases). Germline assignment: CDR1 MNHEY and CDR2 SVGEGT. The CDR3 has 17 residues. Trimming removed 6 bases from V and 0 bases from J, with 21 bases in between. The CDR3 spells CASSRGQLTLSSYEQYF. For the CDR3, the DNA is TGTGCCAGCAGCCGGGGACAACTGACTCTGAGCTCCTACGAGCAGTACTTC.

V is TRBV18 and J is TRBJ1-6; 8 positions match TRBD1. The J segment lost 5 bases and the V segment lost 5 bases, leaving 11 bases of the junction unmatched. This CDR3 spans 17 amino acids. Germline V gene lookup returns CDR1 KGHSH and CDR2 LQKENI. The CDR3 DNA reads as TGTGCCAGCTCATCCCACGGACAGGGCCAAAATAATTCACCCCTCCACTTT. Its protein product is CASSSHGQGQNNSPLHF.

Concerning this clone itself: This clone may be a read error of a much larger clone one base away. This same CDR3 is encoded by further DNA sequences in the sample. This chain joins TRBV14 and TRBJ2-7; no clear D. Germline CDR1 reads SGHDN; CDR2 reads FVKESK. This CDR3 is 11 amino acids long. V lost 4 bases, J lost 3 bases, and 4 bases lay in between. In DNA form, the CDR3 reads TGTGCCAGCAGCCCGGGCTACGAGCAGTACTTC. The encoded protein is CASSPGYEQYF.

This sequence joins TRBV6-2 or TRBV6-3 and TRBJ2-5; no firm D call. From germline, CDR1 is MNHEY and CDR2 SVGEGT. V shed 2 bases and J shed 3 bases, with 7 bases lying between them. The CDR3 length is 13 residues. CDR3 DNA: TGTGCCAGCAGTTACCTGTTTAAAGAGACCCAGTACTTC. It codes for CASSYLFKETQYF.

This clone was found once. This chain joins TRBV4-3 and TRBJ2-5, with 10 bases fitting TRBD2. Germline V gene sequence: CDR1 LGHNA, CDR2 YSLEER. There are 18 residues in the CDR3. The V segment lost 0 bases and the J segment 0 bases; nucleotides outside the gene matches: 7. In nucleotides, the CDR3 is TGCGCCAGCAGCCAAGAACCCCCTAGCGGGAGTTACCAAGAGACCCAGTACTTC. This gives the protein CASSQEPPSGSYQETQYF.

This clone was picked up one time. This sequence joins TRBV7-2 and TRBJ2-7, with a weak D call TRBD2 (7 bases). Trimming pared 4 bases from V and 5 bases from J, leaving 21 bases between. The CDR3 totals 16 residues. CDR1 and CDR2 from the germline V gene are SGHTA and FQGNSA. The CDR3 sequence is CASSSYETWGGDEQYF. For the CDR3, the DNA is TGTGCCAGCAGCTCATACGAGACTTGGGGGGGCGACGAGCAGTACTTC.

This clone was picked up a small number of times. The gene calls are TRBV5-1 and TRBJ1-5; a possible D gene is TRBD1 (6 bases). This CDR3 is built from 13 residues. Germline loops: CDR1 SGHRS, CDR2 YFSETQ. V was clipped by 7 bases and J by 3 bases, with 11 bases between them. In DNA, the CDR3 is TGCGCCAGCCGACAGGAACCCAATCAGCCCCAGCATTTT. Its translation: CASRQEPNQPQHF.

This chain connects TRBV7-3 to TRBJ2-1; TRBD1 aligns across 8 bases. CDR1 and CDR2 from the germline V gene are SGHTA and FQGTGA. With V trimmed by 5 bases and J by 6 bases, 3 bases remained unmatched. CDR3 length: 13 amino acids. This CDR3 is CASSPDRVNEQFF. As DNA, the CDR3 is TGTGCCAGCAGCCCGGACAGGGTCAATGAGCAGTTCTTC.

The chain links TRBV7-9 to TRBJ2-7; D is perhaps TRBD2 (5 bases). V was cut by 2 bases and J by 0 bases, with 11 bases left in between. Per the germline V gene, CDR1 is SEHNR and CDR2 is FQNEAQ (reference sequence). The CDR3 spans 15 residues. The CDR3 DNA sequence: TGTGCCAGCAGCTTATTTGCGGGCCCCTCCTACGAGCAGTACTTC. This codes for CASSLFAGPSYEQYF.

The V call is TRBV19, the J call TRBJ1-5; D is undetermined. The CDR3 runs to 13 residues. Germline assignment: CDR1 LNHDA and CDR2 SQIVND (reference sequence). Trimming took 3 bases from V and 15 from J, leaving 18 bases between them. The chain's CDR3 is CASSISGSALAHF. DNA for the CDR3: TGTGCCAGTAGTATTTCGGGCTCCGCGCTAGCGCATTTT.

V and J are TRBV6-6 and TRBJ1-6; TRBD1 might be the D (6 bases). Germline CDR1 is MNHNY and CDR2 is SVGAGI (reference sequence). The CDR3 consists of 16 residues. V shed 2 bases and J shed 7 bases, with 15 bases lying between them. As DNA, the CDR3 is TGTGCCAGCAGTTACGGTGGGGCAGGGGTCAATTCACCCCTCCACTTT. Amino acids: CASSYGGAGVNSPLHF.

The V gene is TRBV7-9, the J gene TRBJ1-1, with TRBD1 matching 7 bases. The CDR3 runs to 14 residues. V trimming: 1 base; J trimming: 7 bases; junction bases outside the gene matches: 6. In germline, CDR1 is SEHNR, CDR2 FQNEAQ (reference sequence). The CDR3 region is CASSLDRGQGEAFF. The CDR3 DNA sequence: TGTGCCAGCAGCTTAGATAGGGGGCAGGGTGAAGCTTTCTTT.

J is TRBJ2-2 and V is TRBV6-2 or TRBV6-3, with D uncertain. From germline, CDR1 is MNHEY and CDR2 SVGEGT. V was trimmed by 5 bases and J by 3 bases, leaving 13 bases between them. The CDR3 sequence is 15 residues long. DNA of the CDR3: TGTGCCAGCAGTAACCAGAATAGCCACACCGGGGAGCTGTTTTTT. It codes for CASSNQNSHTGELFF.

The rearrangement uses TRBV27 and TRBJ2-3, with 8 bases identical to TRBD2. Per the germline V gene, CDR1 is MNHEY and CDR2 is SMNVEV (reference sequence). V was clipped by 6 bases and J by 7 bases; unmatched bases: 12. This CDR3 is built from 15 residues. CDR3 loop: CASSREGSGAYTQYF. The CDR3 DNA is TGTGCCAGCAGCCGGGAGGGTAGCGGAGCGTATACGCAGTATTTT.

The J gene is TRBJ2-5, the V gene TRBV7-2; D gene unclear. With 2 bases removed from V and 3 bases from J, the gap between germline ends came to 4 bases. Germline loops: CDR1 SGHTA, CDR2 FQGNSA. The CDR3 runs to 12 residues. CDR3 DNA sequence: TGTGCCAGCAGCTTACTCGAAGAGACCCAGTACTTC. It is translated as CASSLLEETQYF.

The DNA of the CDR3 is TGTGCCAGCAGCCCCCCGACAGGAAACGACTATGGCTACACCTTC. This encodes CASSPPTGNDYGYTF. This chain connects TRBV7-9 to TRBJ1-2, with a tentative D call TRBD1 (6 bases). CDR1 SEHNR and CDR2 FQNEAQ come from the germline V gene (reference sequence). The CDR3 extends over 15 amino acids. With 5 bases removed from V and 3 bases from J, the gap between germline ends came to 16 bases.